Each of the 11 T cell receptor beta chains below was sequenced from the same sample in a study of shared T cell receptors in the human thymus. TCRdb keeps only in-frame clones here, not all; method: immunoSEQ multiplex PCR. The table lists about 660,000 clones, approximately 89% of them singletons. These data are also associated with another study on human thymus T cells.

Sequences were obtained from thymocytes. The origin of the receptors is a boy under three years old with a congenital heart defect.

This chain uses TRBV4-1 with TRBJ2-1, with D maybe TRBD1 (7 bases). Trimming pared 1 base from V and 6 bases from J, leaving 13 bases between. The CDR3 covers 15 residues. Germline V lookup: CDR1 MGHRA, CDR2 YSYEKL. CDR3 region: CASSQGPQGGNEQFF. Written as DNA, the CDR3 is TGCGCCAGCAGCCAAGGCCCCCAGGGGGGCAATGAGCAGTTCTTC.

This clone showed up just a few times. V usage is TRBV4-1 and J usage is TRBJ1-4, with D possibly being TRBD1 (6 bases). Trimming stripped 4 bases from V and 6 bases from J, with 21 bases between. In germline, CDR1 is MGHRA, CDR2 YSYEKL. The CDR3 totals 17 residues. CDR3 region: CASSPTRLAGADEKLFF. The CDR3 bases are TGCGCCAGCAGCCCCACCCGCTTGGCGGGGGCCGATGAAAAACTGTTTTTT.

The chain joins TRBV7-9 to TRBJ2-1; D is perhaps TRBD1 (5 bases). Germline V gene lookup returns CDR1 SEHNR and CDR2 FQNEAQ (reference sequence). The CDR3 has 13 amino acids. V was shortened by 1 base and J by 10 bases, with 11 bases between the two germline ends. CDR3 sequence (DNA): TGTGCCAGCAGCTTAGGGGGCGAAACCGAGCAGTTCTTC. Its protein product is CASSLGGETEQFF.

For the CDR3, the DNA is TGTGCCTGGACGAAACAGGGGCGACGAACTTACACTGAAGCTTTCTTT. Protein sequence: CAWTKQGRRTYTEAFF. V gene TRBV30 combines with J gene TRBJ1-1, with 7 bases identical to TRBD1. V dropped 4 bases and J dropped 3; count of bases not matched to a gene: 14. The CDR3 has 16 amino acids. Looked up from germline, CDR1 is GTSNPN and CDR2 is SVGIG (reference sequence).

The chain has TRBV28 and TRBJ2-1; possibly TRBD2 for D (7 bases). Trimming stripped 5 bases from V and 0 bases from J, with 26 bases between. The CDR3 sequence is 20 residues long. The germline CDR1 and CDR2 sequences are MDHEN and SYDVKM. The CDR3 DNA reads TGTGCCAGCAGTCCAACCCCCCTAGCGGCAGGGGAAAGCTCCTACAATGAGCAGTTCTTC. This encodes CASSPTPLAAGESSYNEQFF.

The V and J genes are TRBV14 and TRBJ2-1, with TRBD2 as a possible D gene (6 bases). The CDR3 has 15 amino acids. Germline loops: CDR1 SGHDN, CDR2 FVKESK. Trimming took off 0 bases at V and 12 bases at J, with 18 bases between the two ends. This chain's CDR3 is CASSQEGRQTKGQFF. DNA of the CDR3: TGTGCCAGCAGCCAAGAGGGGAGGCAGACTAAAGGGCAGTTCTTC.

This sequence joins TRBV6-6 and TRBJ1-3, with 7 bases aligning to TRBD1. The junction had 5 bases not matched to a gene; V was cut back by 6 bases and J by 0 bases. This CDR3 comprises 15 residues. Per the germline V gene, CDR1 is MNHNY and CDR2 is SVGAGI (reference sequence). CDR3 region: CASSPGTDSGNTIYF. The CDR3 DNA reads TGTGCCAGCAGCCCCGGGACAGACTCTGGAAACACCATATATTTT.

CDR3 protein: CASSPAYPGLENYEQYF. The CDR3 bases are TGCGCCAGCAGCCCGGCCTACCCGGGACTAGAGAACTACGAGCAGTACTTC. This chain uses TRBV5-1 with TRBJ2-7; 8 bases are shared with TRBD2. The CDR3 contains 17 residues. V lost 4 bases to trimming and J lost 3 bases; unmatched junction nucleotides: 15. The germline V gene has CDR1 SGHRS and CDR2 YFSETQ.

The chain couples TRBV5-8 to TRBJ2-1; 7 bases align to TRBD1. The J segment lost 1 base and the V segment lost 4 bases, leaving 5 bases of the junction unmatched. Germline CDR1 and CDR2: SGHTS and YDEGEE. The CDR3 is made up of 15 amino acids. For the CDR3, the DNA is TGTGCCAGCAGCGGGGAGACAGGGTCCTACAATGAGCAGTTCTTC. This codes for CASSGETGSYNEQFF.

In its sample, this clone was seen once. The J gene is TRBJ1-4, the V gene TRBV11-2; 11 bases match TRBD1. Germline CDR1 and CDR2: SGHAT and FQNNGV. The CDR3 has 16 amino acids. J gave up 8 bases and V 2 bases, and 7 bases lay outside the gene matches. CDR3 coding DNA: TGTGCCAGCAGCTTAATTAAGGGACAGGGGGTAGAAAAACTGTTTTTT. This encodes CASSLIKGQGVEKLFF.

The chain recombines TRBV4-3 with TRBJ1-2; D is unresolved. The CDR3 runs to 15 residues. CDR1 is LGHNA and CDR2 is YSLEER in the germline V gene. Trimming pared 0 bases from V and 8 bases from J, leaving 16 bases between. The CDR3 region is CASSQEGPHPGGYTF. The CDR3 DNA is TGCGCCAGCAGCCAAGAAGGGCCCCACCCGGGAGGCTACACCTTC.